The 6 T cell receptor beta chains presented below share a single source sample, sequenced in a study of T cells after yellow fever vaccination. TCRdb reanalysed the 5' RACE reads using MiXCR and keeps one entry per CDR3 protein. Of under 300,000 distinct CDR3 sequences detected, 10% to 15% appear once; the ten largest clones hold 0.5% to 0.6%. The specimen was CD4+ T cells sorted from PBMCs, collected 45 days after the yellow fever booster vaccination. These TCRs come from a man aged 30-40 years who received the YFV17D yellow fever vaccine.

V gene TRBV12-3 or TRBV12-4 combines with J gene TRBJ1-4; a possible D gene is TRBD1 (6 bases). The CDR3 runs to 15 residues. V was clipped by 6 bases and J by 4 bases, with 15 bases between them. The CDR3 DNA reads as TGTGCCAGCAGCCTCTCGGGGGGCGGTAATGAAAAACTGTTTTTT. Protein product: CASSLSGGGNEKLFF.

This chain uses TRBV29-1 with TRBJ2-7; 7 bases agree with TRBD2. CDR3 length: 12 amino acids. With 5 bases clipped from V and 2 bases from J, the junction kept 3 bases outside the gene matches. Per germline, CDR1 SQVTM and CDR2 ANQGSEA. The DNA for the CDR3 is TGCAGCGTTCTAGCGGCCACCTACGAGCAGTACTTC. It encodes CSVLAATYEQYF.

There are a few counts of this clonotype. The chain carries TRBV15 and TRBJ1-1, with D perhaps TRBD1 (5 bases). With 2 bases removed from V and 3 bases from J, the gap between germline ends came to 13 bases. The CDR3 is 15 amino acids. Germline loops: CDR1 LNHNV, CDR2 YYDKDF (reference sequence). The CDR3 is CATSRNRGAHTEAFF. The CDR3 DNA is TGTGCCACCAGCAGAAATCGAGGGGCACACACTGAAGCTTTCTTT.

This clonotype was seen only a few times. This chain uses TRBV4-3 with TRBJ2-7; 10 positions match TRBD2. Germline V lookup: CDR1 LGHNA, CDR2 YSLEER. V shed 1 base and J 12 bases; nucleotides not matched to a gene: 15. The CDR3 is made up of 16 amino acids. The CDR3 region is CASSQVAWGPSGRLYF. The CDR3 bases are TGCGCCAGCAGCCAAGTAGCCTGGGGACCTAGCGGGAGATTGTACTTC.

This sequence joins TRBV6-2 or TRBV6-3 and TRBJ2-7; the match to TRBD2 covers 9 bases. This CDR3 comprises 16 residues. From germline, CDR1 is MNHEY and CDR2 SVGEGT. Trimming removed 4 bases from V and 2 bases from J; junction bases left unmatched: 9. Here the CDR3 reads CASSLRSTSGAYEQYF. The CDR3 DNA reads TGTGCCAGCAGTTTACGGTCGACTAGCGGAGCCTACGAGCAGTACTTC.

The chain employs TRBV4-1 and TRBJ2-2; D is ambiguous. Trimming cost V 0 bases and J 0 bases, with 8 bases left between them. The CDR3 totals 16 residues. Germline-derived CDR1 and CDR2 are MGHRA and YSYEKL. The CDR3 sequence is CASSQDLAPNTGELFF. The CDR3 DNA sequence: TGCGCCAGCAGCCAAGATTTAGCCCCGAACACCGGGGAGCTGTTTTTT.